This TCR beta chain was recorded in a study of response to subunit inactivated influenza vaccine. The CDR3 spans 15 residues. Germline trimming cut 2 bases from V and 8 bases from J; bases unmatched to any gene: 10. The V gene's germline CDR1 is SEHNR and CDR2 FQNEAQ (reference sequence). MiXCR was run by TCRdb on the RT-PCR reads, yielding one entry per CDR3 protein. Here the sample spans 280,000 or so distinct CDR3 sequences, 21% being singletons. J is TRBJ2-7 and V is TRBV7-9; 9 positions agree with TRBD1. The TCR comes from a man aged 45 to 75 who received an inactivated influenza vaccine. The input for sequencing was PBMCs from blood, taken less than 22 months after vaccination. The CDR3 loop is CASSLFRDRVSKQYF. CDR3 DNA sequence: TGTGCCAGCAGCTTATTTAGGGACAGGGTCTCTAAGCAGTACTTC.